Reported below is one T cell receptor (beta chain). Its antigen is not identified. The data are from a study of shared clonotypes between healthy human individuals. Study overall: CD4 naive and CD4 memory each took three plates per donor, while CD8 naive took two and CD8 memory one. General study results and limits: Tissues were not sampled, only blood, and their repertoires likely differ.

Profiled with immunoSEQ multiplex PCR; TCRdb holds only in-frame clones, not every one. Of over a million clones detected, around 98% appear once; the ten largest clones hold around 0.45%. V lost 0 bases to trimming and J lost 0 bases, with 7 bases between them. The CDR3 sequence is 15 residues long. Germline assignment: CDR1 SGHNT and CDR2 YENEEA. Donors were healthy HIV-negative adults without recent acute infections or vaccinations. The chain has TRBV11-3 and TRBJ2-3, with no clear D. The TCR was taken from a man aged 25-45 years in good health. The sample consisted of naive CD4+ T cells sorted from blood. Subset denoted: CD45RA+ positively selected. The CDR3 DNA sequence: TGTGCCAGCAGCTTAGAGCCCTCTAGCACAGATACGCAGTATTTT. It yields the protein CASSLEPSSTDTQYF.